This entry concerns a single TCR beta chain. The CDR3 is 16 residues long. CDR1 is LNHDA, CDR2 SQIVND, per germline (reference sequence). V was cut by 2 bases and J by 6 bases, with 17 bases left in between. The sample belongs to a study of blood T cell repertoires in COVID-19. Study at large: Some COVID-19 samples were acute and others convalescent; all came from the United States, Italy and Spain. From T cells, B-cell-depleted T cells, or PBMCs came the material, which was cDNA or gDNA.

In the authors' methods: Amplification of reference gene primers provided the estimated nucleated cell counts. Only in-frame clones appear in the TCRdb table, and some are missing; sequencing was by immunoSEQ multiplex PCR. V, J and clone size derive from that table, while D and trimming were established from the DNA sequence. This sample has about 190,000 clones, with less than 85% found just once. The sequenced material came from peripheral blood. The sequence came from a woman aged 50 to 65 with acute or convalescent COVID-19. This chain joins TRBV19 and TRBJ1-5, with a possible D match to TRBD1 (5 bases). CDR3 sequence: CASSIFLGGGSQPQHF. CDR3 nucleotides: TGTGCCAGTAGTATATTCTTGGGCGGGGGAAGTCAGCCCCAGCATTTT.